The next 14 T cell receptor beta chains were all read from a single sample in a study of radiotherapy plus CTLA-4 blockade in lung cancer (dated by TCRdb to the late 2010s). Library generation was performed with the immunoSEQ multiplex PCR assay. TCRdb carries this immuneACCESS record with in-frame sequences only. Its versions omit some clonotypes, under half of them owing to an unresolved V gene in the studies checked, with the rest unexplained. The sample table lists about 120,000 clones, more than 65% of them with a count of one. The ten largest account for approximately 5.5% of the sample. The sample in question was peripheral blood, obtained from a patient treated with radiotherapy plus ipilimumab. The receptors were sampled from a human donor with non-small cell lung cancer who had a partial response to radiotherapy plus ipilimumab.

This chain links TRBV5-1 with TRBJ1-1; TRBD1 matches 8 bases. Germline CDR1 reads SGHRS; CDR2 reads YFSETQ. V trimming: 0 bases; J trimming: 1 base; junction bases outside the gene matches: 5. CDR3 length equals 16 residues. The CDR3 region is CASSLVTGQGNTEAFF. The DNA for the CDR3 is TGCGCCAGCAGCTTGGTTACTGGACAGGGGAACACTGAAGCTTTCTTT.

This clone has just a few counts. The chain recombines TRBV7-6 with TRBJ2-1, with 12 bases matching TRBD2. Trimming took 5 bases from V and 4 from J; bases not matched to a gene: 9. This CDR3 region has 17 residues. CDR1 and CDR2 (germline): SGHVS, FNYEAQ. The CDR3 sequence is CASSPDSSGGAYNEQFF. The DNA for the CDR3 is TGTGCCAGCAGCCCGGATTCTAGCGGGGGGGCTTACAATGAGCAGTTCTTC.

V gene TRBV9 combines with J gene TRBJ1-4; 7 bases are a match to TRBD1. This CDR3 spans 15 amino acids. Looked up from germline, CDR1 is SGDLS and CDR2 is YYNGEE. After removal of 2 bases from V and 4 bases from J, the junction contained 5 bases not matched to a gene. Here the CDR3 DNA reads TGTGCCAGCAGCGTGGGACAGATCTTTAATGAAAAACTGTTTTTT. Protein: CASSVGQIFNEKLFF.

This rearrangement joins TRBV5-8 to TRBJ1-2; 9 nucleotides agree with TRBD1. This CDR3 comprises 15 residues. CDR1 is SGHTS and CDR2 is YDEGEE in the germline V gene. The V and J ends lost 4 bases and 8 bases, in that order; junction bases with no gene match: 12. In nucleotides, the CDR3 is TGTGCCAGCAGCCGATGGTCGGGACAGGGTCGGGGCTACACCTTC. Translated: CASSRWSGQGRGYTF.

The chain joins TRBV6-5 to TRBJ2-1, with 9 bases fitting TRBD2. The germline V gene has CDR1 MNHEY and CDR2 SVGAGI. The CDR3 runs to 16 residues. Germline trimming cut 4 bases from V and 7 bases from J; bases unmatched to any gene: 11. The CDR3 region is CASSSSGLASRNEQFF. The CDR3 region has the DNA TGTGCCAGCAGTTCGTCGGGACTAGCATCGAGGAATGAGCAGTTCTTC.

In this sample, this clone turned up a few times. The CDR3, as DNA: TGTGCCAGCAGTTACGGGCCTACCTACGAGCAGTACGTC. Translating it yields CASSYGPTYEQYV. The rearrangement uses TRBV6-5 and TRBJ2-7; unclear D gene. Germline lookup yields CDR1 MNHEY and CDR2 SVGAGI. V was cut by 2 bases and J by 2 bases, with 7 bases left in between. The CDR3 is 13 residues long.

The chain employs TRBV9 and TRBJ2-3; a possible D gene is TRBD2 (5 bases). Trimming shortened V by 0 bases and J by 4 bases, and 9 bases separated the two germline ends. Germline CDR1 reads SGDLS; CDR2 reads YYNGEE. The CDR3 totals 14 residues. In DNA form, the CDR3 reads TGTGCCAGCAGCGTAGGATCAGCGGCAGATACGCAGTATTTT. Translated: CASSVGSAADTQYF.

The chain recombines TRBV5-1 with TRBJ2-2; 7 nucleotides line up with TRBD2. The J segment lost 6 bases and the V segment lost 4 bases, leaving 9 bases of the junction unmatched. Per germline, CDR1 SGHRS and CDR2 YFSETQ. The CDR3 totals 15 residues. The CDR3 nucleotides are TGCGCCAGCAGCCCGGGAGGCCCACGTCCCGGGGAGCTGTTTTTT. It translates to CASSPGGPRPGELFF.

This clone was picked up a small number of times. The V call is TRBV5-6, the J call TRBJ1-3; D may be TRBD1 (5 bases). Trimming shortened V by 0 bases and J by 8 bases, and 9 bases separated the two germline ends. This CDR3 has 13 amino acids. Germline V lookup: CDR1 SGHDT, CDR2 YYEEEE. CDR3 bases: TGTGCCAGCAGCTTGGCAGGGATCGACACCATATATTTT. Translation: CASSLAGIDTIYF. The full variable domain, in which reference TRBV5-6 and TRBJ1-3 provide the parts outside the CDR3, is DAGVTQSPTHLIKTRGQQVTLRCSPKSGHDTVSWYQQALGQGPQFIFQYYEEEERQRGNFPDRFSGHQFPNYSSELNVNALLLGDSALYLCASSLAGIDTIYFGEGSWLTVV.

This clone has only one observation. CDR3 sequence: CASSFVGTGGLVTGELFF. The CDR3 DNA sequence: TGTGCCAGCAGCTTTGTTGGGACAGGGGGCCTGGTGACCGGGGAGCTGTTTTTT. The V gene is TRBV7-9, the J gene TRBJ2-2; 12 positions agree with TRBD1. The germline gives CDR1 SEHNR, CDR2 FQNEAQ (reference sequence). The CDR3 is 18 amino acids. V dropped 3 bases and J dropped 5; count of bases not matched to a gene: 10.

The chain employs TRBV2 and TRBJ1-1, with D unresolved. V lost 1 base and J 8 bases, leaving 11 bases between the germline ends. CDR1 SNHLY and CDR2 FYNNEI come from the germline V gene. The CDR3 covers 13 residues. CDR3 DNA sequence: TGTGCCAGCAGTGAAGGGTGGGCAGACGAAGCTTTCTTT. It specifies CASSEGWADEAFF.

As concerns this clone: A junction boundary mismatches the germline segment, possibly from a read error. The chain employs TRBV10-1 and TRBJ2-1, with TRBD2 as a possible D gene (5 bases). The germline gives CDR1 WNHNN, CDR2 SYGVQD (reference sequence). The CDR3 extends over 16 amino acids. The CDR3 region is CATSCKAVDSYNEQFF. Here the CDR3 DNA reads TGCGCCACCAGTTGTAAAGCGGTCGACTCCTACAATGAGCAGTTCTTC.

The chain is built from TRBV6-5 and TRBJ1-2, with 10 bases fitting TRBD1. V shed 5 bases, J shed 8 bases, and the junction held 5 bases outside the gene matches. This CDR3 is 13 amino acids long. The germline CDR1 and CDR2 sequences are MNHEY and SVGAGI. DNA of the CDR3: TGTGCCAGCAGTCAAGGGACAGGGGAAGGCTACACCTTC. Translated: CASSQGTGEGYTF.

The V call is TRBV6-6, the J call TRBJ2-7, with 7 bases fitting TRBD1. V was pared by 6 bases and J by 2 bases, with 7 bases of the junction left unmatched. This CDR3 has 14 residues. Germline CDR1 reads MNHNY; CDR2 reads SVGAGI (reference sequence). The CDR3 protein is CASSPGQRTYEQYF. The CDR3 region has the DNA TGTGCCAGCAGCCCGGGACAGCGGACCTACGAGCAGTACTTC.